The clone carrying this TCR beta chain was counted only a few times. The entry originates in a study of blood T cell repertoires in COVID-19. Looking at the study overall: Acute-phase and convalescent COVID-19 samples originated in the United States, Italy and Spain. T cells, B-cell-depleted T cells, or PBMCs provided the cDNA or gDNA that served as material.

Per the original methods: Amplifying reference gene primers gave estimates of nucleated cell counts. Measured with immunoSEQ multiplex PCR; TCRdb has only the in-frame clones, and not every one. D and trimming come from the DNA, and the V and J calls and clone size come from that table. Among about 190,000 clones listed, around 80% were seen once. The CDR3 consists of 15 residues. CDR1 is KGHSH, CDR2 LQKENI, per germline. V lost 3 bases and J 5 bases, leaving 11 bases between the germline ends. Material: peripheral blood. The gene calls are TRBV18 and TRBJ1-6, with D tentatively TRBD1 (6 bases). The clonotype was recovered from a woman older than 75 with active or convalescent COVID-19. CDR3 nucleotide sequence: TGTGCCAGCTCACCTAGACAGGCCGATAATTCACCCCTCCACTTT. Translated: CASSPRQADNSPLHF.